The T cell receptor (beta chain) described here comes from a study of CD8 T cells in Susac syndrome. From blood CD8+ and CD4+ T cells, the TCR beta chain was sequenced. Random hexamers primed reverse transcription of 0.5 to 1 ug RNA. The method of amplification for TCR beta CDR3 was immunoSEQ multiplex PCR, covering 54 Vbeta and 13 Jbeta. TCRdb ran MiXCR on the immunoSEQ multiplex PCR reads and lists one entry per CDR3 protein. The sample yields about 280,000 distinct CDR3 sequences, approximately 84% seen once. Per germline, CDR1 SGHRS and CDR2 YFSETQ. This CDR3 is built from 15 residues. V gave up 0 bases and J gave up 6 bases; unmatched junction bases: 5.

The sequenced sample consisted of CD8+ T cells from PBMCs. This clonotype was obtained from a human donor with multiple sclerosis. The rearrangement uses TRBV5-1 and TRBJ2-2; TRBD2 agrees at 7 bases. The chain's CDR3 is CASSLAREVPGELFF. The CDR3 nucleotides are TGCGCCAGCAGCTTGGCCCGGGAGGTCCCCGGGGAGCTGTTTTTT.